The next 9 T cell receptor beta chains were all read from a single sample in a study of blood T cell repertoires in COVID-19. The data were produced by immunoSEQ multiplex PCR, yet TCRdb's version contains in-frame clones alone and is incomplete. The sample has approximately 200,000 clones; 87% are singletons. Sequenced material: PBMCs or T cells enriched from blood (not recorded which). The receptors were gathered from a man in his thirties or forties in a cohort exposed to, infected with or recovered from COVID-19 (not recorded which).

The V gene is TRBV6-5, the J gene TRBJ1-6, with 8 bases that match TRBD1. The germline V gene encodes CDR1 MNHEY and CDR2 SVGAGI. With 2 bases clipped from V and 6 bases from J, the junction kept 3 bases outside the gene matches. The CDR3 is 15 amino acids. The CDR3 nucleotides are TGTGCCAGCAGTTACGGACAGGGAGCTAATTCACCCCTCCACTTT. It specifies CASSYGQGANSPLHF.

The chain carries TRBV7-9 and TRBJ1-1, with TRBD1 matching over 9 bases. The CDR3 sequence is 15 residues long. V was clipped by 5 bases and J by 4 bases; unmatched bases: 8. The V gene's germline CDR1 is SEHNR and CDR2 FQNEAQ (reference sequence). CDR3 residues: CASSTNRGRITEAFF. For the CDR3, the DNA is TGTGCCAGCAGCACCAACAGGGGGCGCATCACTGAAGCTTTCTTT.

The chain recombines TRBV5-4 with TRBJ2-3, with 13 nucleotides matching TRBD2. This CDR3 has 16 amino acids. The V gene end was trimmed by 5 bases and the J gene end by 3 bases; junction bases not matched to a gene: 6. Germline CDR1 and CDR2: SGHNT and YYREEE (reference sequence). The CDR3 DNA sequence: TGTGCCAGCAGTCCCAGACTAGCGGGAGGAACAGATACGCAGTATTTT. This translates into CASSPRLAGGTDTQYF.

The V gene is TRBV19, the J gene TRBJ1-5; D call uncertain. The V end lost 3 bases, the J end lost 5 bases, and 8 bases lay between the germline ends. The CDR3 has 13 residues. Per germline, CDR1 LNHDA and CDR2 SQIVND (reference sequence). This chain's CDR3 is CASSMAGYQPQHF. The CDR3 coding sequence is TGTGCCAGTAGTATGGCGGGATATCAGCCCCAGCATTTT. Complete variable domain (other parts from reference TRBV19 and TRBJ1-5): DGGITQSPKYLFRKEGQNVTLSCEQNLNHDAMYWYRQDPGQGLRLIYYSQIVNDFQKGDIAEGYSVSREKKESFPLTVTSAQKNPTAFYLCASSMAGYQPQHFGDGTRLSIL.

The V call is TRBV20-1, the J call TRBJ2-7; D is perhaps TRBD1 (5 bases). Per germline, CDR1 DFQATT and CDR2 SNEGSKA (reference sequence). CDR3 length: 11 amino acids. V was shortened by 3 bases and J by 5 bases, with 8 bases between the two germline ends. The CDR3 loop is CSASPTDEQYF. The CDR3, as DNA: TGCAGTGCTAGCCCGACAGACGAGCAGTACTTC.

The chain recombines TRBV6-4 with TRBJ2-1; no reliable D call. The CDR3 extends over 16 amino acids. The germline CDR1 and CDR2 sequences are MRHNA and SNTAGT. V was shortened by 8 bases and J by 0 bases, with 17 bases between the two germline ends. CDR3 DNA: TGTGCCAGCCGACATGACCCGACGAGCTCCTACAATGAGCAGTTCTTC. Protein sequence: CASRHDPTSSYNEQFF.

Regarding this clone: The same CDR3 is also encoded by other DNA sequences in this sample. This chain joins TRBV5-4 and TRBJ1-2; 7 bases align to TRBD1. The ends lost 0 bases at V and 4 bases at J; junction bases unmatched: 3. Germline V gene sequence: CDR1 SGHNT, CDR2 YYREEE (reference sequence). The CDR3 length is 14 residues. The CDR3 sequence is CASSLGGQIYGYTF. The CDR3, as DNA: TGTGCCAGCAGCTTGGGGGGACAGATCTATGGCTACACCTTC.

CDR3 in DNA: TGTGCCAGCAGCCAGCGGGGACAGGGAGACTTTGGCGGCTACACCTTC. Translating gives CASSQRGQGDFGGYTF. The chain is built from TRBV3-1 (or the pseudogene TRBV3-2) and TRBJ1-2, with 9 nucleotides matching TRBD1. The CDR3 length is 16 residues. Germline CDR1 LGHDT, CDR2 YNNKEL (reference sequence). Losses at the gene ends were 3 bases for V and 8 bases for J; bases not matched to a gene: 13.

This chain connects TRBV5-4 to TRBJ2-1, with 7 bases matching TRBD2. Germline V CDR1 and CDR2: SGHNT, YYREEE (reference sequence). This CDR3 spans 13 amino acids. The junction had 8 bases not matched to a gene; V was cut back by 4 bases and J by 10 bases. CDR3 sequence (DNA): TGTGCCAGCAGCCTAGCGGAGGAGGGAGAGCAGTTCTTC. Residues: CASSLAEEGEQFF.